A selection of T cell receptor beta chains follows, all from one sample in a study of blood T cell repertoires in COVID-19. Some clones are missing from TCRdb's copy, which holds only in-frame ones; the method was immunoSEQ multiplex PCR. This repertoire shows fewer than 80,000 clones, 73% found once; its top ten account for roughly 23%. Material: peripheral blood. Receptor source: a man aged 60-69 years with acute or convalescent COVID-19. Both conserved end residues are part of each CDR3. The D gene is left open where the match is weak. Size tells how often a clone was seen (once, few, many) or the class of an expanded clone, and some rows leave it out.

d_gene	v_gene	abundance	j_gene	CDR3nt	CDR3aa
TRBD1	TRBV7-3	.	TRBJ2-1	TGTGCCAGCAGACGTCAGGGGGCCCCAAACAATGAGCAGTTCTTC	CASRRQGAPNNEQFF
TRBD2	TRBV7-2	.	TRBJ2-5	TGTGCCAGCAGAGGTACTAGCGGGTCCCAAGAGACCCAGTACTTC	CASRGTSGSQETQYF
.	TRBV28	.	TRBJ2-7	TGTGCCAGCAGTTTAGTACTGCACTACGAGCAGTACTTC	CASSLVLHYEQYF
.	TRBV5-5	few	TRBJ1-4	TGTGCCAGCAGCTTGGAAGGAGGCAATGAAAAACTGTTTTTT	CASSLEGGNEKLFF
.	TRBV19	.	TRBJ2-1	TGTGCCAGTAGCGAGCGGAGCTCCTACAATGAGCAGTTCTTC	CASSERSSYNEQFF
TRBD1	TRBV5-1	.	TRBJ2-7	TGCGCCAGCAGCTTGGGGAGGGACAGGGTGTCCTACGAGCAGTACTTC	CASSLGRDRVSYEQYF
TRBD1	TRBV19	.	TRBJ1-2	TGTGCCAGTAGCGAGGACAGGCGGCTTTCTGGCTACACCTTC	CASSEDRRLSGYTF
.	TRBV6-4	.	TRBJ2-2	TGTGCCAGCAGTGATTCGGAGTCCGGGGAGCTGTTTTTT	CASSDSESGELFF
TRBD2	TRBV19	.	TRBJ2-3	TGTGCCAGTAGTATAGCCAGCGGGAGGGGAACAGATACGCAGTATTTT	CASSIASGRGTDTQYF
.	TRBV24-1	.	TRBJ1-2	TGTGCCACCAGTGGGGGGCCGAACTATGGCTACACCTTC	CATSGGPNYGYTF
TRBD1	TRBV28	.	TRBJ2-5	TGTGCCAGCAGTTTATCAGGACAGGGGGCGTGGGAGACCCAGTACTTC	CASSLSGQGAWETQYF
.	TRBV24-1	.	TRBJ2-2	TGTGCCACCAGTGATTCCTCAGTCAGGGGCACCGGGGAGCTGTTTTTT	CATSDSSVRGTGELFF
.	TRBV30	.	TRBJ1-4	TGTGCCTGGAGTGCCCCGGGATCAACTAATGAAAAACTGTTTTTT	CAWSAPGSTNEKLFF
.	TRBV2	medium-sized	TRBJ1-1	TGTGCCAGCACCGAGGGGGACATGACTTACTCTGAAGCTTTCTTT	CASTEGDMTYSEAFF
TRBD2	TRBV9	.	TRBJ2-5	TGTGCCAGCAGCGTAGAGGGAGGGGTGGAGACCCAGTACTTC	CASSVEGGVETQYF
TRBD1	TRBV18	.	TRBJ1-1	TGTGCCAGCTCACCCCCGACAGGGGAGAACACTGAAGCTTTCTTT	CASSPPTGENTEAFF
.	TRBV6-5	.	TRBJ2-2	TGTGCCAGCAGTTACTCGTCGGAGGGGTTCGGCGGGGAGCTGTTTTTT	CASSYSSEGFGGELFF
.	TRBV28	.	TRBJ1-2	TGTGCCAGCAGTACCGGACAGCTCCTATATGGCTACACCTTC	CASSTGQLLYGYTF
TRBD1	TRBV10-3	.	TRBJ1-1	TGTGCCATCAGCGGGGACAGGGCGAACACTGAAGCTTTCTTT	CAISGDRANTEAFF
.	TRBV27	.	TRBJ2-3	TGTGCCAGCAGCCTCATAAGGGACAACACAGATACGCAGTATTTT	CASSLIRDNTDTQYF
TRBD2	TRBV24-1	few	TRBJ2-5	TGTGCCACCAGTGAGTCGACTAGCGGGGGAGGTGAGACCCAGTACTTC	CATSESTSGGGETQYF
.	TRBV6-5	few	TRBJ2-6	TGTGCCAGCAGTCCGAGGGGGGCCAACGTCCTGACTTTC	CASSPRGANVLTF
TRBD2	TRBV3-1/TRBV3-2	.	TRBJ2-2	TGTGCCAGCAGCCAAGATCGTGCTAGCGGGGTGAACACCGGGGAGCTGTTTTTT	CASSQDRASGVNTGELFF
.	TRBV28	.	TRBJ1-1	TGTGCCAGCAGCTTACAGGGAGGTACTGAAGCTTTCTTT	CASSLQGGTEAFF
.	TRBV19	once	TRBJ2-3	TGTGCCAGTATGGGGAGAAGGGATACGCAGTATTTT	CASMGRRDTQYF
.	TRBV2	.	TRBJ1-1	TGTGCCAGCAGTGAAGCTCAGGGGACTGAAGCTTTCTTT	CASSEAQGTEAFF
.	TRBV3-1/TRBV3-2	.	TRBJ1-1	TGTGCCAGCAGCCAAGATGGGGGGGGGACCACTGAAGCTTTCTTT	CASSQDGGGTTEAFF
.	TRBV2	once	TRBJ1-5	TGTGCCAGCAGTGTATTCGGGGGAGTTGGGCAGCCCCAGCATTTT	CASSVFGGVGQPQHF
TRBD1	TRBV9	once	TRBJ2-4	TGTGCCAGCAGCGTAGGGGACAGGGGATCTCCGAGGGACATTCAGTACTTC	CASSVGDRGSPRDIQYF
TRBD2	TRBV24-1	.	TRBJ2-5	TGTGCCACCAGCCGAGGGAGGGTCCAAGAGACCCAGTACTTC	CATSRGRVQETQYF
.	TRBV6-5	.	TRBJ1-2	TGTGCCAGCAGCAGAGGGGGGGGTGGGAACTATGGCTACACCTTC	CASSRGGGGNYGYTF
TRBD1	TRBV28	.	TRBJ1-2	TGTGCCAGCAGTCCAGGGGACAGGGCAGGCTATGGCTACACCTTC	CASSPGDRAGYGYTF
TRBD1	TRBV30	.	TRBJ2-1	TGTGCCTGGCACGGGGGGACAGGGAACCATGAGCAGTTCTTC	CAWHGGTGNHEQFF
.	TRBV30	many	TRBJ1-4	TGTGCCTGGAACCGGGATGGAGAAAAACTGTTTTTT	CAWNRDGEKLFF
TRBD1	TRBV3-1/TRBV3-2	.	TRBJ1-3	TGTGCCAGCAGCCTATCGGACAGGGGTGGAAACACCATATATTTT	CASSLSDRGGNTIYF
TRBD1	TRBV27	.	TRBJ2-4	TGTGCCAGCAGCCCCGGGACAGCTCTAGCCAAAAACATTCAGTACTTC	CASSPGTALAKNIQYF
TRBD2	TRBV28	.	TRBJ2-5	TGTGCCAGCAGTTCCTCTCGACTAGCGGGAGGAGAGACCCAGTACTTC	CASSSSRLAGGETQYF
TRBD1	TRBV28	.	TRBJ1-1	TGTGCCAGCAAAGGATTAACAGGGGGGGAGACTGAAGCTTTCTTT	CASKGLTGGETEAFF
TRBD2	TRBV12-5	few	TRBJ2-3	TGTGCTAGTGGTTTGTTCGCGGGGGGGCCAGATACGCAGTATTTT	CASGLFAGGPDTQYF
.	TRBV7-9	.	TRBJ2-3	TGTGCCAGCAGCTTTTACTCCGAATCAGATACGCAGTATTTT	CASSFYSESDTQYF
.	TRBV19	few	TRBJ2-6	TGTGCCAGTAGTACCACTCTAGGCACTGGGGCCAACGTCCTGACTTTC	CASSTTLGTGANVLTF
TRBD2	TRBV2	once	TRBJ2-7	TGTGCCAGCTACTGGGAACTAGCGGGAGGAGCCAATGGCGGGCTGTACGAGCAGTACTTC	CASYWELAGGANGGLYEQYF
.	TRBV13	.	TRBJ1-2	TGTGCCAGCAGCCGAGGGTTTAACTATGGCTACACCTTC	CASSRGFNYGYTF
.	TRBV28	few	TRBJ1-3	TGTGCCAGCAGGCAGGCTGCTGGAAACACCATATATTTT	CASRQAAGNTIYF
.	TRBV30	.	TRBJ1-2	TGTGCCTGGAATATCGGGCGGGGATCATCTAATAACTATGGCTACACCTTC	CAWNIGRGSSNNYGYTF
.	TRBV29-1	many	TRBJ2-2	TGCAGCGTTGGTGGCGGAATCAACACCGGGGAGCTGTTTTTT	CSVGGGINTGELFF
TRBD1	TRBV19	.	TRBJ1-1	TGTGCCAGTGGAGTTCCCGACAGGGACACTGAAGCTTTCTTT	CASGVPDRDTEAFF
.	TRBV7-9	.	TRBJ2-5	TGTGCCAGCAGCTTAGTGACAGGCAAAGAGACCCAGTACTTC	CASSLVTGKETQYF
TRBD2	TRBV7-9	once	TRBJ2-1	TGTGCCAGCAGCTTACCGCTAGCGGATTACAATGAGCAGTTCTTC	CASSLPLADYNEQFF
.	TRBV10-3	.	TRBJ2-3	TGTGCCATCAGTGGGGGGGTCAGCACAGATACGCAGTATTTT	CAISGGVSTDTQYF
.	TRBV2	.	TRBJ1-5	TGTGCCAGCAGTGGGACAGACTTTAGCAATCAGCCCCAGCATTTT	CASSGTDFSNQPQHF
.	TRBV4-1	once	TRBJ1-4	TGCGCCAGCAGCTACCCCTTACGGACTAATGAAAAACTGTTTTTT	CASSYPLRTNEKLFF
.	TRBV6-2/TRBV6-3	.	TRBJ2-1	TGTGCCAGCAGCCGGGACTTAATCAATGAGCAGTTCTTC	CASSRDLINEQFF